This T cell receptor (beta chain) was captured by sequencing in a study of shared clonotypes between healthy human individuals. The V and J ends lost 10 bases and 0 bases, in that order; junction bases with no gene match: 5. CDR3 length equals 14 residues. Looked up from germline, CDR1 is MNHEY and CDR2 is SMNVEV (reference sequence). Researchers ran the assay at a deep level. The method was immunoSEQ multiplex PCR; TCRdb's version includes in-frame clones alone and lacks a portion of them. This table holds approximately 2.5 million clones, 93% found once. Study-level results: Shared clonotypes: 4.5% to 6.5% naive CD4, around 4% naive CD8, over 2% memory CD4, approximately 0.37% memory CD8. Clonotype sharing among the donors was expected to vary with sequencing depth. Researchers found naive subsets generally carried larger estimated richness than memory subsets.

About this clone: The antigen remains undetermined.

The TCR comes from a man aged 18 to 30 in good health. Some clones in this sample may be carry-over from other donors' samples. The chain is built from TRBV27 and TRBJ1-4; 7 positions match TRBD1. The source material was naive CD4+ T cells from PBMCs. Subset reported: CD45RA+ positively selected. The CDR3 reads CATRGGTTNEKLFF. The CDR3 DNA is TGTGCCACCAGGGGGGGGACAACTAATGAAAAACTGTTTTTT.